The 14 T cell receptor beta chains below were found in one sample sequenced in a study of T-cell reconstitution after alpha-beta-depleted transplantation in children. Unique molecular identifiers tagged the TCRbeta library. TCRdb re-derived calls from the PCR reads in MiXCR, one entry per CDR3 protein. The sample consists of a few hundred thousand distinct CDR3 sequences, roughly a quarter of them appearing once. The sample consisted of PBMCs, taken before TCRalphabeta/CD19-depleted stem cell transplant. The origin of the receptors is a boy younger than two with Wiskott-Aldrich syndrome, due to receive a stem cell transplant.

The V gene is TRBV28, the J gene TRBJ1-2; no clear D gene. The germline CDR1 and CDR2 sequences are MDHEN and SYDVKM. V was pared by 5 bases and J by 7 bases, with 11 bases between. The length of the CDR3 is 12 residues. CDR3 DNA sequence: TGTGCCAGCAGTCTTCTTGGGAGTGGCTACACCTTC. Translating it yields CASSLLGSGYTF.

The chain links TRBV20-1 to TRBJ2-7; D is possibly TRBD2 (6 bases). Germline V gene sequence: CDR1 DFQATT, CDR2 SNEGSKA (reference sequence). This CDR3 region has 13 residues. V gave up 3 bases and J gave up 2 bases, with 11 bases separating them. CDR3 protein: CSARGTPTYEQYF. The CDR3 DNA sequence: TGCAGTGCTAGGGGGACTCCTACCTACGAGCAGTACTTC.

This clonotype has only a few counts. This chain connects TRBV20-1 to TRBJ2-1; 8 bases agree with TRBD2. Germline trimming cut 7 bases from V and 2 bases from J; bases unmatched to any gene: 4. There are 13 residues in the CDR3. Germline lookup yields CDR1 DFQATT and CDR2 SNEGSKA (reference sequence). The CDR3 region has the DNA TGCAGTGTAGAAGCGGGAGCCTACAATGAGCAGTTCTTC. This translates into CSVEAGAYNEQFF.

This clonotype was picked up a small number of times. The CDR3 DNA reads TGCAGTACCTTAGACAGGTCTGCCACTGAAGCTTTCTTT. Amino acid sequence: CSTLDRSATEAFF. V and J are TRBV20-1 and TRBJ1-1; a possible D gene is TRBD1 (6 bases). V lost 8 bases and J lost 4, with 17 bases in between. Germline loops: CDR1 DFQATT, CDR2 SNEGSKA (reference sequence). The CDR3 is made up of 13 amino acids.

The J gene is TRBJ2-1, the V gene TRBV5-1, with 7 bases that match TRBD2. Trimming cost V 2 bases and J 6 bases; bases outside gene matches: 8. The CDR3 spans 15 residues. Germline V CDR1 and CDR2: SGHRS, YFSETQ. This CDR3 reads CASSFRAGILNEQFF. The CDR3 coding sequence is TGCGCCAGCAGCTTTAGAGCGGGAATTCTCAATGAGCAGTTCTTC.

The gene calls are TRBV10-1 and TRBJ2-1, with TRBD2 matching over 9 bases. With 9 bases clipped from V and 9 bases from J, the junction kept 6 bases outside the gene matches. CDR3 length: 12 amino acids. Germline CDR1 reads WNHNN; CDR2 reads SYGVQD (reference sequence). CDR3 DNA sequence: TGCGCCAGGGAGCTAGCGGGACTTGAGCAGTTCTTC. This encodes CARELAGLEQFF.

The V and J genes are TRBV5-1 and TRBJ2-1; possibly TRBD1 for D (5 bases). CDR1 SGHRS and CDR2 YFSETQ come from the germline V gene. The CDR3 consists of 14 residues. Trimming stripped 0 bases from V and 6 bases from J, with 10 bases between. CDR3 loop: CASSLEVGANEQFF. The CDR3, as DNA: TGCGCCAGCAGCTTGGAGGTAGGGGCCAATGAGCAGTTCTTC.

This clonotype showed up just a few times. V gene TRBV4-1 combines with J gene TRBJ1-2; 7 nucleotides match TRBD1. Germline CDR1 is MGHRA and CDR2 is YSYEKL. CDR3 length: 17 amino acids. With 2 bases clipped from V and 8 bases from J, the junction kept 17 bases outside the gene matches. The CDR3 DNA reads as TGCGCCAGCAGCCAACGCTCCCCCGACGTGCAGGGGGGAGGCTACACCTTC. It specifies CASSQRSPDVQGGGYTF.

The chain carries TRBV2 and TRBJ1-5; possibly TRBD1 for D (6 bases). Germline lookup yields CDR1 SNHLY and CDR2 FYNNEI. Deletions cut 5 bases from V and 7 bases from J, with 18 bases between. This CDR3 contains 15 residues. This CDR3 is CASSRRSRGEQPQHF. As DNA, the CDR3 is TGTGCCAGCAGTCGACGGTCGAGGGGGGAGCAGCCCCAGCATTTT.

The V and J genes are TRBV10-2 and TRBJ2-5; unclear D gene. The CDR3 extends over 14 amino acids. CDR1 and CDR2 (germline): WSHSY, SAAADI. V lost 0 bases and J lost 4, with 9 bases in between. The CDR3 bases are TGCGCCAGCAGTGAGTCGGTTAGCCTAGAGACCCAGTACTTC. Protein product: CASSESVSLETQYF.

A few counts support this clonotype. V and J are TRBV5-1 and TRBJ2-7, with D uncertain. The V gene lost 1 base and the J gene lost 5 bases, with 7 bases spanning the gap. The V gene's germline CDR1 is SGHRS and CDR2 YFSETQ. The CDR3 is 12 amino acids. DNA of the CDR3: TGCGCCAGCAGCTTGACCGGCCACGAGCAGTACTTC. Translation: CASSLTGHEQYF.

The chain employs TRBV19 and TRBJ1-1; possibly TRBD1 for D (5 bases). V lost 2 bases to trimming and J lost 4 bases, with 20 bases between them. CDR1 is LNHDA and CDR2 is SQIVND in the germline V gene (reference sequence). The CDR3 is made up of 17 amino acids. CDR3 protein: CASSIYGEGRHGTEAFF. The CDR3 nucleotides are TGTGCCAGTAGTATATACGGTGAGGGGAGGCATGGCACTGAAGCTTTCTTT.

CDR3 protein: CATSDRAGGKNIQYF. In DNA, the CDR3 is TGTGCCACCAGTGATCGGGCAGGGGGCAAAAACATTCAGTACTTC. The genes are TRBV24-1 and TRBJ2-4; 7 nucleotides agree with TRBD1. The J segment lost 3 bases and the V segment lost 3 bases, leaving 4 bases of the junction unmatched. Germline CDR1 and CDR2: KGHDR and SFDVKD. The CDR3 totals 15 residues.

The chain recombines TRBV20-1 with TRBJ2-7; 9 bases are shared with TRBD2. The germline CDR1 and CDR2 sequences are DFQATT and SNEGSKA (reference sequence). Germline trimming cut 3 bases from V and 2 bases from J; bases unmatched to any gene: 8. This CDR3 is built from 15 residues. DNA for the CDR3: TGCAGTGCTAGCGGGGTACTAGCGGGCACCTACGAGCAGTACTTC. It codes for CSASGVLAGTYEQYF.